The T cell receptor beta chain described here comes from a study of T-cell reconstitution after alpha-beta-depleted transplantation in children. General study points: Where some patients showed high TCRbeta diversity at day 60, it came from recipient T cells and thymic progenitors that had survived. Several hundred expanded graft clones reportedly were the source of alpha-beta T cells about two months after transplant. After one year, T-cell counts and TCRbeta diversity mostly came from new T cells.

For TCRbeta, the library was prepared with unique molecular identifiers. One entry per CDR3 protein, called by TCRdb with MiXCR from the PCR reads. The sample carries under 850,000 distinct CDR3 sequences, around 13% recorded once. This clonotype was recorded many times. Its antigen is unknown. Trimming took off 8 bases at V and 4 bases at J, with 12 bases between the two ends. The CDR3 spans 13 residues. The V gene is TRBV12-3 or TRBV12-4, the J gene TRBJ2-1, with D unclear. The specimen was PBMCs, collected before TCRalphabeta/CD19-depleted stem cell transplant. This TCR was recovered from a girl under 10 years old with congenital amegakaryocytic thrombocytopenia, due to receive a stem cell transplant. The CDR3 is CASGPSSYNEQFF. CDR3 bases: TGTGCCAGCGGACCTTCTTCATACAATGAGCAGTTCTTC.